Listed below are T cell receptor beta chains from one sample, sequenced in a study of OX40 agonist ivuxolimab in advanced cancers. Repertoires were generated with immunoSEQ multiplex PCR, while TCRdb's copy carries only in-frame clones and drops some. The sample comprises tens of thousands of clones, about nine tenths of which are singletons, and 0.67% rests with the top ten. The input for sequencing was CD4+ or CD8+ T cells sorted from blood, taken in a trial of the OX40 agonist ivuxolimab. The receptors originated from an adult with an advanced solid tumor such as melanoma, head and neck, liver or kidney cancer. Each CDR3 is given with its conserved first and last residue. The order of the fields is V gene, D gene, J gene, clone size, CDR3 protein, CDR3 DNA. D genes are given only for firm matches. Size values are once, few and many counts, or a class for expanded clones, and some rows have none.

v_gene: TRBV6-5
d_gene: .
j_gene: TRBJ1-6
abundance: .
CDR3aa: CASRGTYNSPLHF
CDR3nt: TGTGCCAGCAGGGGTACCTATAATTCACCCCTCCACTTT

v_gene: TRBV29-1
d_gene: TRBD2
j_gene: TRBJ2-1
abundance: .
CDR3aa: CSVEISGGYNEQFF
CDR3nt: TGCAGCGTTGAAATTAGCGGGGGATACAATGAGCAGTTCTTC

v_gene: TRBV4-1
d_gene: .
j_gene: TRBJ2-3
abundance: few
CDR3aa: CASSLYSVTDTQYF
CDR3nt: TGCGCCAGCAGCCTCTACTCCGTCACAGATACGCAGTATTTT

v_gene: TRBV5-6
d_gene: .
j_gene: TRBJ1-2
abundance: few
CDR3aa: CASSSRGARELNYGYTF
CDR3nt: TGTGCCAGCAGTTCAAGGGGCGCGCGCGAACTCAACTATGGCTACACCTTC

v_gene: TRBV7-8
d_gene: TRBD1
j_gene: TRBJ2-7
abundance: .
CDR3aa: CASSTPGQTYEQYF
CDR3nt: TGTGCCAGCAGCACTCCGGGACAGACCTACGAGCAGTACTTC

v_gene: TRBV10-3
d_gene: TRBD1
j_gene: TRBJ2-7
abundance: .
CDR3aa: CAISRDSYEQYF
CDR3nt: TGTGCCATCAGCCGGGACAGCTACGAGCAGTACTTC

v_gene: TRBV10-3
d_gene: .
j_gene: TRBJ1-1
abundance: .
CDR3aa: CAISGGLNTEAFF
CDR3nt: TGTGCCATCAGTGGGGGACTGAACACTGAAGCTTTCTTT

v_gene: TRBV7-7
d_gene: .
j_gene: TRBJ1-5
abundance: few
CDR3aa: CASSPGYNQPQHF
CDR3nt: TGTGCTAGCAGCCCAGGGTATAATCAGCCCCAGCATTTT

v_gene: TRBV7-9
d_gene: TRBD2
j_gene: TRBJ2-3
abundance: .
CDR3aa: CASSTGAGGGTDTQYF
CDR3nt: TGTGCCAGCAGCACAGGAGCGGGAGGGGGCACAGATACGCAGTATTTT

v_gene: TRBV6-5
d_gene: .
j_gene: TRBJ1-1
abundance: .
CDR3aa: CASSYSKWGRGTEAFF
CDR3nt: TGTGCCAGCAGTTACTCGAAGTGGGGTCGAGGCACTGAAGCTTTCTTT

v_gene: TRBV6-5
d_gene: .
j_gene: TRBJ1-1
abundance: .
CDR3aa: CASSYSVNTEAFF
CDR3nt: TGTGCCAGCAGTTACTCAGTGAACACTGAAGCTTTCTTT

v_gene: TRBV9
d_gene: TRBD1
j_gene: TRBJ2-5
abundance: few
CDR3aa: CASSGQGMGQETQYF
CDR3nt: TGTGCCAGCAGCGGACAGGGAATGGGCCAAGAGACCCAGTACTTC

v_gene: TRBV18
d_gene: .
j_gene: TRBJ1-1
abundance: .
CDR3aa: CASSPGRGNTEAFF
CDR3nt: TGTGCCAGCTCACCGGGCAGGGGGAACACTGAAGCTTTCTTT

v_gene: TRBV9
d_gene: .
j_gene: TRBJ2-7
abundance: .
CDR3aa: CASSVGGHSYEQYF
CDR3nt: TGTGCCAGCAGCGTAGGAGGACACTCCTACGAGCAGTACTTC

v_gene: TRBV6-1
d_gene: .
j_gene: TRBJ1-1
abundance: .
CDR3aa: CASSEVSEQDTEAFF
CDR3nt: TGTGCCAGCAGTGAAGTTTCGGAACAAGACACTGAAGCTTTCTTT

v_gene: TRBV29-1
d_gene: .
j_gene: TRBJ2-3
abundance: .
CDR3aa: CSVEDTGFSSTDTQYF
CDR3nt: TGCAGCGTTGAAGATACCGGGTTTTCTAGCACAGATACGCAGTATTTT

v_gene: TRBV11-2
d_gene: TRBD2
j_gene: TRBJ2-7
abundance: once
CDR3aa: CASSSLSSGRVYEQYF
CDR3nt: TGTGCCAGCAGCTCCCTTAGTAGCGGGAGAGTCTACGAGCAGTACTTC

v_gene: TRBV7-3
d_gene: .
j_gene: TRBJ2-7
abundance: .
CDR3aa: CASSTKAEGDSRSYEQYF
CDR3nt: TGTGCCAGCAGCACCAAAGCCGAAGGGGACTCTCGCTCCTACGAGCAGTACTTC

v_gene: TRBV10-3
d_gene: TRBD1
j_gene: TRBJ1-2
abundance: once
CDR3aa: CAISGGGQGGDYGYTF
CDR3nt: TGTGCCATCAGTGGGGGGGGACAGGGAGGAGACTATGGCTACACCTTC

v_gene: TRBV29-1
d_gene: .
j_gene: TRBJ2-2
abundance: .
CDR3aa: CSVDGPPPNTGELFF
CDR3nt: TGCAGCGTTGACGGGCCCCCCCCGAACACCGGGGAGCTGTTTTTT

v_gene: TRBV7-3
d_gene: .
j_gene: TRBJ2-1
abundance: .
CDR3aa: CASSFTGHNEQFF
CDR3nt: TGTGCCAGCAGCTTCACAGGTCACAATGAGCAGTTCTTC

v_gene: TRBV18
d_gene: .
j_gene: TRBJ1-1
abundance: once
CDR3aa: CASSPQGVNTEAFF
CDR3nt: TGTGCCAGCTCACCACAGGGTGTGAACACTGAAGCTTTCTTT

v_gene: TRBV19
d_gene: .
j_gene: TRBJ1-5
abundance: .
CDR3aa: CASSMGPNQPQHF
CDR3nt: TGTGCCAGTAGTATGGGCCCTAATCAGCCCCAGCATTTT

v_gene: TRBV6-1
d_gene: .
j_gene: TRBJ1-5
abundance: .
CDR3aa: CASRLRDYQPQHF
CDR3nt: TGTGCCAGCAGGCTCCGGGACTATCAGCCCCAGCATTTT

v_gene: TRBV10-3
d_gene: .
j_gene: TRBJ2-7
abundance: .
CDR3aa: CAISEGPYEQYF
CDR3nt: TGTGCCATCAGTGAGGGCCCTTACGAGCAGTACTTC

v_gene: TRBV6-1
d_gene: .
j_gene: TRBJ1-5
abundance: .
CDR3aa: CASSLSYQPQHF
CDR3nt: TGTGCCAGCAGTCTTTCTTATCAGCCCCAGCATTTT

v_gene: TRBV30
d_gene: TRBD2
j_gene: TRBJ2-3
abundance: .
CDR3aa: CAWRILAGLDTQYF
CDR3nt: TGTGCCTGGAGAATACTAGCGGGACTAGATACGCAGTATTTT

v_gene: TRBV18
d_gene: .
j_gene: TRBJ1-4
abundance: .
CDR3aa: CASSPRREKLFF
CDR3nt: TGTGCCAGCTCACCACGGAGGGAAAAACTGTTTTTT

v_gene: TRBV19
d_gene: .
j_gene: TRBJ1-5
abundance: once
CDR3aa: CASAGVTGYGNQPQHF
CDR3nt: TGTGCCAGTGCAGGGGTCACAGGGTACGGCAATCAGCCCCAGCATTTT

v_gene: TRBV19
d_gene: .
j_gene: TRBJ2-1
abundance: .
CDR3aa: CASSSLLKLFSYNEQFF
CDR3nt: TGTGCCAGTAGTTCTCTCCTAAAATTGTTCTCCTACAATGAGCAGTTCTTC

v_gene: TRBV6-5
d_gene: .
j_gene: TRBJ2-7
abundance: .
CDR3aa: CASSYGTLSYEQYF
CDR3nt: TGTGCCAGCAGTTACGGGACTCTTTCTTACGAGCAGTACTTC

v_gene: TRBV28
d_gene: .
j_gene: TRBJ1-5
abundance: .
CDR3aa: CASRPLSYSNQPQHF
CDR3nt: TGTGCCAGCAGGCCCCTCAGTTATAGCAATCAGCCCCAGCATTTT

v_gene: TRBV7-9
d_gene: .
j_gene: TRBJ1-1
abundance: few
CDR3aa: CASSRPEGRKNTEAFF
CDR3nt: TGTGCCAGCAGCCGACCGGAGGGACGGAAGAACACTGAAGCTTTCTTT

v_gene: TRBV6-5
d_gene: .
j_gene: TRBJ1-2
abundance: .
CDR3aa: CASSYSGQFYGYTF
CDR3nt: TGTGCCAGCAGTTACTCGGGGCAGTTCTATGGCTACACCTTC

v_gene: TRBV2
d_gene: TRBD1
j_gene: TRBJ2-5
abundance: .
CDR3aa: CASGKMGQEKTQYF
CDR3nt: TGTGCCAGCGGCAAAATGGGACAGGAGAAGACCCAGTACTTC

v_gene: TRBV28
d_gene: .
j_gene: TRBJ2-6
abundance: .
CDR3aa: CASSLRGLTGANVLTF
CDR3nt: TGTGCCAGCAGTTTACGGGGGCTTACTGGGGCCAACGTCCTGACTTTC

v_gene: TRBV7-9
d_gene: TRBD2
j_gene: TRBJ2-5
abundance: .
CDR3aa: CASSSILGGRRGETQYF
CDR3nt: TGTGCCAGCAGCAGTATACTCGGCGGGAGACGGGGAGAGACCCAGTACTTC

v_gene: TRBV2
d_gene: .
j_gene: TRBJ1-1
abundance: .
CDR3aa: CASSALGVANTEAFF
CDR3nt: TGTGCCAGCAGTGCTTTGGGAGTGGCGAACACTGAAGCTTTCTTT

v_gene: TRBV28
d_gene: .
j_gene: TRBJ1-1
abundance: few
CDR3aa: CASSLMGLTNTEAFF
CDR3nt: TGTGCCAGCAGTTTAATGGGACTGACGAACACTGAAGCTTTCTTT

v_gene: TRBV10-3
d_gene: .
j_gene: TRBJ2-2
abundance: few
CDR3aa: CAISESRDTGELFF
CDR3nt: TGTGCCATCAGTGAGTCGAGAGACACCGGGGAGCTGTTTTTT

v_gene: TRBV6-5
d_gene: .
j_gene: TRBJ2-7
abundance: .
CDR3aa: CASSWGGGNEQYF
CDR3nt: TGTGCCAGCAGTTGGGGCGGGGGCAACGAGCAGTACTTC

v_gene: TRBV10-1
d_gene: .
j_gene: TRBJ2-2
abundance: .
CDR3aa: CASSSIPRAGELFF
CDR3nt: TGCGCCAGCAGTTCAATCCCTAGGGCCGGGGAGCTGTTTTTT

v_gene: TRBV28
d_gene: .
j_gene: TRBJ1-1
abundance: .
CDR3aa: CASTGETEAFF
CDR3nt: TGTGCCAGCACGGGGGAAACTGAAGCTTTCTTT

v_gene: TRBV27
d_gene: TRBD2
j_gene: TRBJ2-1
abundance: .
CDR3aa: CASSSRAGAVNEQFF
CDR3nt: TGTGCCAGCAGTTCTCGAGCGGGAGCGGTCAATGAGCAGTTCTTC

v_gene: TRBV23-1
d_gene: .
j_gene: TRBJ1-5
abundance: .
CDR3aa: CASSQSERYSNQPQHF
CDR3nt: TGCGCCAGCAGTCAATCGGAACGGTATAGCAATCAGCCCCAGCATTTT

v_gene: TRBV6-5
d_gene: .
j_gene: TRBJ2-7
abundance: .
CDR3aa: CASSYEGVSYEQYF
CDR3nt: TGTGCCAGCAGTTACGAGGGGGTATCCTACGAGCAGTACTTC

v_gene: TRBV27
d_gene: .
j_gene: TRBJ2-2
abundance: .
CDR3aa: CASSFGVSNTGELFF
CDR3nt: TGTGCCAGCAGTTTCGGGGTATCGAACACCGGGGAGCTGTTTTTT

v_gene: TRBV5-1
d_gene: .
j_gene: TRBJ1-1
abundance: .
CDR3aa: CASGEDRIYTEAFF
CDR3nt: TGCGCCAGCGGGGAAGACAGAATCTACACTGAAGCTTTCTTT